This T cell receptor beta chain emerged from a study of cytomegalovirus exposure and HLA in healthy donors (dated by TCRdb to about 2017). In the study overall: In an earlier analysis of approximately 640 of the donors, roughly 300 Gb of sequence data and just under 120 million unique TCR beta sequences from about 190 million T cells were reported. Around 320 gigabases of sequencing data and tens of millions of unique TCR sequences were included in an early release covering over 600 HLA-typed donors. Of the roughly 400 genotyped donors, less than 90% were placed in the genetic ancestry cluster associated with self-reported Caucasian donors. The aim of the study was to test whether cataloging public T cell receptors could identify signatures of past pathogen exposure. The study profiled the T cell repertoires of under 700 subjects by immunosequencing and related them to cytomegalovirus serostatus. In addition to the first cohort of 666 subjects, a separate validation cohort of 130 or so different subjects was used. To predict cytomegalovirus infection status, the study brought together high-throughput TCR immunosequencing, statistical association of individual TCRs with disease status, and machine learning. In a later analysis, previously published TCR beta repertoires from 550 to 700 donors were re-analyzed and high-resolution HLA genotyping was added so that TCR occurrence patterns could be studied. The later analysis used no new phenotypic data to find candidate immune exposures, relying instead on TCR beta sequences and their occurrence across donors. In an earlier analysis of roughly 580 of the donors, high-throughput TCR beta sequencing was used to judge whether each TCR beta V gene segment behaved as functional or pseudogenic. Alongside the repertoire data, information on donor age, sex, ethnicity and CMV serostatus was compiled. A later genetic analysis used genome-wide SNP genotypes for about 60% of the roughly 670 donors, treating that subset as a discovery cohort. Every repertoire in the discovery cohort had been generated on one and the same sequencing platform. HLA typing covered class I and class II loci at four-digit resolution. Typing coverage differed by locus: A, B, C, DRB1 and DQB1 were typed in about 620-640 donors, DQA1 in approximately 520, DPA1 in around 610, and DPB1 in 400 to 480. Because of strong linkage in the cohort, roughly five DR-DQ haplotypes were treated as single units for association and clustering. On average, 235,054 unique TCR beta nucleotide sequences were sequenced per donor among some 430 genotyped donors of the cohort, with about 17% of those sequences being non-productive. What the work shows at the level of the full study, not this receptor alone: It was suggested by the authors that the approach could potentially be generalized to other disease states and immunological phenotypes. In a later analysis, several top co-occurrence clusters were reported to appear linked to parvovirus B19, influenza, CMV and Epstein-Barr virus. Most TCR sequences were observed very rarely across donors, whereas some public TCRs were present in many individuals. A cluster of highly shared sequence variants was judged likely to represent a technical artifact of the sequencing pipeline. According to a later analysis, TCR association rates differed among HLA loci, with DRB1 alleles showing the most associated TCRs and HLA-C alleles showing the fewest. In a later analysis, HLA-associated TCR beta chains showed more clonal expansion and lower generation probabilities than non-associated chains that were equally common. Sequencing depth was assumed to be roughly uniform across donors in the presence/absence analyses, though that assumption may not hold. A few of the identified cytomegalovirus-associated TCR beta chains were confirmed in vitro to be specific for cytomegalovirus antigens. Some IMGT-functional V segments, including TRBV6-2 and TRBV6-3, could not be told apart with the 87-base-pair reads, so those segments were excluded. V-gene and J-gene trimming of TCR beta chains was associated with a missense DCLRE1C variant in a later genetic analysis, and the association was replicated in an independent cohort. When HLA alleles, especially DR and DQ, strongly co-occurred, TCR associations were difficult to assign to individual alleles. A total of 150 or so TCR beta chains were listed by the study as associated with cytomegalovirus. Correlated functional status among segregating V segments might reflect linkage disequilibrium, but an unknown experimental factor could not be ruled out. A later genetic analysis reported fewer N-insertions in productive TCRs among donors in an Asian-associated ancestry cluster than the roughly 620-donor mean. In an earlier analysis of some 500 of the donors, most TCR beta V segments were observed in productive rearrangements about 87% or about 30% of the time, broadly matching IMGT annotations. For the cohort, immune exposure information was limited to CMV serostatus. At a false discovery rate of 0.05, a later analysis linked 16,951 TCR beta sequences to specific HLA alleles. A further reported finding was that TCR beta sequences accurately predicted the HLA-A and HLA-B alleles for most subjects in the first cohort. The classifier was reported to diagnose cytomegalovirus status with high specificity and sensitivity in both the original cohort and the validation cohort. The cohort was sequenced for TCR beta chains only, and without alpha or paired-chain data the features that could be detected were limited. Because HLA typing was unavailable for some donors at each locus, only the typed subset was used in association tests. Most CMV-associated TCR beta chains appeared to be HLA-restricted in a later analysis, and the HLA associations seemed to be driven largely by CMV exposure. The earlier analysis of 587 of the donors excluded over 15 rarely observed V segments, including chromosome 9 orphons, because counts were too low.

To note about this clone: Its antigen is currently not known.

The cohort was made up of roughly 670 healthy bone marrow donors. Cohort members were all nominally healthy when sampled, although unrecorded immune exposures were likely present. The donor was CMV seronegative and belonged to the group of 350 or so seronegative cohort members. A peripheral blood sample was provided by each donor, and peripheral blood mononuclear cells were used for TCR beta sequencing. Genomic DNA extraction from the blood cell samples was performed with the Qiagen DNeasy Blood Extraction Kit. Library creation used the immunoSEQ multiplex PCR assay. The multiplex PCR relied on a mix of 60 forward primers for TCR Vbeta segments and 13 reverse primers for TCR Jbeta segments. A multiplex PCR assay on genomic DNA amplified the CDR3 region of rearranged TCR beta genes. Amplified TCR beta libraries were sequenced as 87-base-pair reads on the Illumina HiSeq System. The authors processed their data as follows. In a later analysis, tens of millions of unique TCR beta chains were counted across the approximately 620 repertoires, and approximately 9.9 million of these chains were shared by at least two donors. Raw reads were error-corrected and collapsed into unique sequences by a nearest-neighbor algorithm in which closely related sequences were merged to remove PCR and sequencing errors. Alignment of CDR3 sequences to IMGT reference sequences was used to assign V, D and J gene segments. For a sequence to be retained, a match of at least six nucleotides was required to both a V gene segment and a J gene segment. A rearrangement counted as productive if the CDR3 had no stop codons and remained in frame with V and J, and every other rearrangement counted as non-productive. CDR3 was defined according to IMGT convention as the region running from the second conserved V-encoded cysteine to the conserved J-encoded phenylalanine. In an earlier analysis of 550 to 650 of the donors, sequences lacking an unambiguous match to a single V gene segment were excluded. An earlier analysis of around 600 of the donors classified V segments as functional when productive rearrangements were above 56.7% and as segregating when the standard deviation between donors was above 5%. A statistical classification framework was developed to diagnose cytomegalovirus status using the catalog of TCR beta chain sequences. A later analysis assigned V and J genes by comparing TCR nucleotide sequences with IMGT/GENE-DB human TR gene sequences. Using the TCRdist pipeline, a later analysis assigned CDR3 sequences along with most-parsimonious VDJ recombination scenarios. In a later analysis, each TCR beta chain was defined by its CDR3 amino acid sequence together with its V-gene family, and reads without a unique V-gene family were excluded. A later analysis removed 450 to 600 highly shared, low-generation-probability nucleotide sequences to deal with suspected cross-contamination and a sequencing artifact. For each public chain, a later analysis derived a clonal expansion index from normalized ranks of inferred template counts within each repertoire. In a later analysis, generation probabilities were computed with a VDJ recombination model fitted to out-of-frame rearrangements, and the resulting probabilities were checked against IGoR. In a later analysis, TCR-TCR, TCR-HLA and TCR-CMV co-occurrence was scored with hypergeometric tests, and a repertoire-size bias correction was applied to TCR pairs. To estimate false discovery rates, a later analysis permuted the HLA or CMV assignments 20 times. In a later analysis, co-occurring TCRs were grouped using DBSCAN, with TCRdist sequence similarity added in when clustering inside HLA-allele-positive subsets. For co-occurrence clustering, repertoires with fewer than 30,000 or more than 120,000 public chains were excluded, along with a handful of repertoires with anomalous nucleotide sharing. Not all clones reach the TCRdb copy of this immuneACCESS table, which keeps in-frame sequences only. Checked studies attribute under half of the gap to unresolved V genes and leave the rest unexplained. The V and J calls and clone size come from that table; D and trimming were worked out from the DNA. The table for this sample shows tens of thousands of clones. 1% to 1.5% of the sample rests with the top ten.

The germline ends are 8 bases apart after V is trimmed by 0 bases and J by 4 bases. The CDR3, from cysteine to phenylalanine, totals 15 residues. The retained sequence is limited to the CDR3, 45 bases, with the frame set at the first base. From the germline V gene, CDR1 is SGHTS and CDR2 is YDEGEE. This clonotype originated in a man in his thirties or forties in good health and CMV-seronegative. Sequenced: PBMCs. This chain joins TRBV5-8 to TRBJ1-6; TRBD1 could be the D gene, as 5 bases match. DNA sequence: TGTGCCAGCAGCTTGGTGACAGAGTATAATTCACCCCTCCACTTT. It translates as CASSLVTEYNSPLHF.